These 25 T cell receptor beta chains originate from one sample sequenced in a study of OX40 agonist ivuxolimab in advanced cancers. The library came from the immunoSEQ multiplex PCR assay. Entries here come from immuneACCESS through TCRdb and include only in-frame sequences with V and J called. Some clones fail to appear in such tables; in the studies checked, an unresolved V gene covers under half of the shortfall, and the cause of the remainder is unknown. Across this sample there are 100,000 or so clones, with approximately 80% seen only once. The ten largest clones take up 5.5% of the sample. The material sequenced was CD4+ or CD8+ T cells sorted from blood, taken in a trial of the OX40 agonist ivuxolimab. The origin of the receptors is an adult with an advanced solid tumor such as melanoma, head and neck, liver or kidney cancer.

V is TRBV23-1 and J is TRBJ1-6; no clear D gene. TRBV23-1 is designated an ORF whose function remains uncertain. Trimming stripped 5 bases from V and 8 bases from J, with 19 bases between. CDR3 length: 16 residues. The DNA of the CDR3 is TGCGCCAGCAGTGGGTCGACAACGAATCTTCATTCACCCCTCCACTTT. This sequence encodes CASSGSTTNLHSPLHF.

The chain couples TRBV7-8 to TRBJ2-5; 8 positions match TRBD1. The DNA end is a closer match to TRBJ2-7, so the J assignment may be wrong. The CDR3 contains 15 residues. CDR1 is SGHVS and CDR2 is FQNEAQ in the germline V gene. CDR3 protein: CASSEIRTGNYEQYF. The CDR3 DNA reads as TGTGCCAGCAGCGAAATCCGGACAGGGAACTACGAGCAGTACTTC.

This clone has only one observation. The rearrangement joins TRBV29-1 to TRBJ2-7; a weak D match, TRBD2 (5 bases). Germline lookup yields CDR1 SQVTM and CDR2 ANQGSEA. The CDR3 totals 14 residues. V was clipped by 4 bases and J by 3 bases, with 16 bases between them. CDR3 loop: CSVVSRGPLYEQYF. In DNA form, the CDR3 reads TGCAGCGTTGTTTCTCGGGGTCCACTCTACGAGCAGTACTTC.

The chain couples TRBV6-6 to TRBJ2-7; TRBD1 aligns across 7 bases. V gave up 7 bases and J gave up 3 bases; unmatched junction bases: 3. The CDR3 runs 12 residues. Germline V lookup: CDR1 MNHNY, CDR2 SVGAGI (reference sequence). For the CDR3, the DNA is TGTGCCAGCACCGCAGGGGGCTACGAGCAGTACTTC. Protein product: CASTAGGYEQYF.

V and J are TRBV5-6 and TRBJ2-7, with a possible D match to TRBD1 (5 bases). CDR1 and CDR2 from the germline V gene are SGHDT and YYEEEE. Trimming left V 6 bases short and J 6 bases short, with 22 bases between. The CDR3 is made up of 15 amino acids. The chain's CDR3 is CASTVSGGALPEQYF. In DNA form, the CDR3 reads TGTGCCAGCACCGTCTCCGGTGGGGCCCTCCCCGAGCAGTACTTC.

This clone was seen a single time. The genes are TRBV30 and TRBJ1-1, with D perhaps matching TRBD1 (5 bases). The V and J ends lost 3 bases and 0 bases respectively, with 8 bases between them. CDR3 length: 13 residues. Per the germline V gene, CDR1 is GTSNPN and CDR2 is SVGIG (reference sequence). CDR3 nucleotides: TGTGCCTGGAGCCGACAGTTGAACACTGAAGCTTTCTTT. Amino acid sequence: CAWSRQLNTEAFF. The variable domain in full, with the rest retrieved from reference TRBV30 and TRBJ1-1, is SQTIHQWPATLVQPVGSPLSLECTVEGTSNPNLYWYRQAAGRGLQLLFYSVGIGQISSEVPQNLSASRPQDRQFILSSKKLLLSDSGFYLCAWSRQLNTEAFFGQGTRLTVV.

V gene TRBV18 combines with J gene TRBJ1-2; D possibly corresponds to TRBD1 (5 bases). The germline CDR1 and CDR2 sequences are KGHSH and LQKENI. The CDR3 consists of 16 residues. V was shortened by 3 bases and J by 8 bases, with 22 bases between the two germline ends. CDR3 protein: CASSPPVRDPSSGYTF. The CDR3 bases are TGTGCCAGCTCACCCCCCGTCCGGGACCCCTCGAGCGGCTACACCTTC.

The V and J genes are TRBV15 and TRBJ2-1; D gene ambiguous. Germline lookup yields CDR1 LNHNV and CDR2 YYDKDF (reference sequence). The V gene lost 0 bases and the J gene lost 0 bases, with 15 bases spanning the gap. The CDR3 covers 18 residues. CDR3 residues: CATSRESVVAGSYNEQFF. Here the CDR3 DNA reads TGTGCCACCAGCAGAGAATCCGTGGTGGCTGGCTCCTACAATGAGCAGTTCTTC.

This clone was observed once. This chain joins TRBV19 and TRBJ1-5; D gene uncertain. The CDR3 covers 12 residues. The V end was cut by 3 bases, the J end by 4 bases, with 4 bases between. CDR1 and CDR2 (germline): LNHDA, SQIVND (reference sequence). CDR3 in amino acids: CASSIGNQPQHF. The CDR3 DNA reads as TGTGCCAGTAGTATTGGTAATCAGCCCCAGCATTTT.

The chain employs TRBV11-2 and TRBJ1-1; D not resolved. The CDR3 covers 14 residues. In germline, CDR1 is SGHAT, CDR2 FQNNGV. V gave up 0 bases and J gave up 5 bases, with 10 bases separating them. Here the CDR3 reads CASSLEWGGTEAFF. The DNA for the CDR3 is TGTGCCAGCAGCTTAGAGTGGGGTGGGACTGAAGCTTTCTTT. The full variable domain, with the rest looked up from reference TRBV11-2 and TRBJ1-1, is EAGVAQSPRYKIIEKRQSVAFWCNPISGHATLYWYQQILGQGPKLLIQFQNNGVVDDSQLPKDRFSAERLKGVDSTLKIQPAKLEDSAVYLCASSLEWGGTEAFFGQGTRLTVV.

The chain joins TRBV18 to TRBJ2-6; 8 nucleotides agree with TRBD1. With V trimmed by 1 base and J by 2 bases, 4 bases remained unmatched. Germline V gene data show CDR1 as KGHSH and CDR2 as LQKENI. The CDR3 runs to 17 residues. This CDR3 is CASSPQATGAGANVLTF. The CDR3, as DNA: TGTGCCAGCTCACCACAAGCGACAGGGGCTGGGGCCAACGTCCTGACTTTC.

The gene calls are TRBV9 and TRBJ2-7; 9 bases match TRBD2. Trimming at V came to 4 bases and at J to 6 bases, leaving 11 bases not matched to a gene. Per the germline V gene, CDR1 is SGDLS and CDR2 is YYNGEE. This CDR3 has 15 residues. This chain's CDR3 is CASSPYAGGPVEQYF. CDR3 nucleotide sequence: TGTGCCAGCAGCCCCTACGCGGGAGGGCCGGTCGAGCAGTACTTC.

This rearrangement joins TRBV1 to TRBJ1-2. TRBV1 is recorded as a pseudogene. The CDR3 is 14 residues long. As DNA, the CDR3 is TGCACCAGCGGAGGGCAGGGGTACCCCTATGGCTACACCTTC. It is translated as CTSGGQGYPYGYTF.

This rearrangement joins TRBV15 to TRBJ1-1; D call uncertain. V gave up 5 bases and J gave up 4 bases, with 17 bases separating them. Germline CDR1 and CDR2: LNHNV and YYDKDF (reference sequence). The CDR3 length is 15 residues. CDR3 region: CATSPGRERATEAFF. DNA of the CDR3: TGTGCCACCAGCCCCGGGCGGGAGAGGGCCACTGAAGCTTTCTTT.

The genes are TRBV7-2 and TRBJ1-6, with unresolved D. The V end was cut by 1 base, the J end by 8 bases, with 12 bases between. The length of the CDR3 is 15 residues. CDR1 and CDR2 (germline): SGHTA, FQGNSA. The CDR3 DNA follows: TGTGCCAGCAGCTTAGGAAACAGATTAGATTCACCCCTCCACTTT. Its protein product is CASSLGNRLDSPLHF.

The V gene is TRBV28, the J gene TRBJ2-7; 13 nucleotides line up with TRBD2. The ends lost 1 base at V and 0 bases at J; junction bases unmatched: 9. Germline V CDR1 and CDR2: MDHEN, SYDVKM. The CDR3 contains 19 residues. The CDR3 loop reads CASSLLIGLAGAYSYEQYF. The CDR3 region has the DNA TGTGCCAGCAGTTTATTGATTGGACTAGCGGGGGCCTACTCCTACGAGCAGTACTTC.

V usage is TRBV5-1 and J usage is TRBJ2-7; 10 nucleotides agree with TRBD1. The V and J ends lost 4 bases and 0 bases, in that order; junction bases with no gene match: 7. Germline CDR1 SGHRS, CDR2 YFSETQ. The CDR3 consists of 16 residues. CDR3 in DNA: TGCGCCAGCAGCCTGGGACAGGGGACTAGCTCCTACGAGCAGTACTTC. As protein: CASSLGQGTSSYEQYF.

This sequence joins TRBV9 and TRBJ2-7; D call uncertain. CDR1 and CDR2 (germline): SGDLS, YYNGEE. The germline V and J ends were trimmed by 3 bases and 5 bases, with 6 bases remaining between them. The CDR3 consists of 11 residues. The CDR3 reads CASSAEHEQYF. The DNA for the CDR3 is TGTGCCAGCAGCGCCGAGCACGAGCAGTACTTC. Supplemented by reference TRBV9 and TRBJ2-7, the full variable domain reads DSGVTQTPKHLITATGQRVTLRCSPRSGDLSVYWYQQSLDQGLQFLIQYYNGEERAKGNILERFSAQQFPDLHSELNLSSLELGDSALYFCASSAEHEQYFGPGTRLTVT.

V is TRBV7-9 and J is TRBJ1-3, with TRBD1 matching 7 bases. CDR1 is SEHNR and CDR2 is FQNEAQ in the germline V gene (reference sequence). The V segment lost 4 bases and the J segment 0 bases; nucleotides outside the gene matches: 12. CDR3 size: 18 residues. This chain's CDR3 is CASSSRQGYIFSGNTIYF. The CDR3 DNA reads as TGTGCCAGCAGCTCCAGACAGGGCTACATCTTCTCTGGAAACACCATATATTTT.

The genes are TRBV6-5 and TRBJ2-1; D tentatively reads TRBD1 or TRBD2 (5 bases each). The germline V and J ends were trimmed by 3 bases and 4 bases, with 16 bases remaining between them. This CDR3 is built from 16 residues. CDR1 is MNHEY and CDR2 is SVGAGI in the germline V gene. Here the CDR3 reads CASSYSVGEFYNEQFF. DNA for the CDR3: TGTGCCAGCAGTTATTCGGTGGGGGAATTTTACAATGAGCAGTTCTTC.

The rearrangement uses TRBV7-6 and TRBJ1-2; D call uncertain. This CDR3 is 12 amino acids long. With 1 base removed from V and 4 bases from J, the gap between germline ends came to 4 bases. The germline gives CDR1 SGHVS, CDR2 FNYEAQ. The CDR3 nucleotides read TGTGCCAGCAGCTTAGAAGGCTATGGCTACACCTTC. Encoded protein: CASSLEGYGYTF.

A few counts support this clone. This chain joins TRBV5-6 and TRBJ1-1; a possible D gene is TRBD1 (6 bases). V dropped 7 bases and J dropped 0 bases, with 13 bases sitting between them. This CDR3 spans 14 amino acids. Germline V CDR1 and CDR2: SGHDT, YYEEEE. The CDR3 sequence: CASEVGQLNTEAFF. The CDR3 DNA is TGTGCCAGCGAAGTCGGACAGTTGAACACTGAAGCTTTCTTT. Filled out from reference TRBV5-6 and TRBJ1-1, the complete variable domain reads DAGVTQSPTHLIKTRGQQVTLRCSPKSGHDTVSWYQQALGQGPQFIFQYYEEEERQRGNFPDRFSGHQFPNYSSELNVNALLLGDSALYLCASEVGQLNTEAFFGQGTRLTVV.

V is TRBV27 and J is TRBJ2-7; D may be TRBD1 (5 bases). Germline CDR1 MNHEY, CDR2 SMNVEV (reference sequence). The CDR3 covers 14 residues. Trimming took off 0 bases at V and 1 base at J, with 7 bases between the two ends. The CDR3 reads CASSLSRESYEQYF. As DNA, the CDR3 is TGTGCCAGCAGTTTATCCAGGGAATCCTACGAGCAGTACTTC.

The V gene is TRBV12-5, the J gene TRBJ1-1; 8 bases fit TRBD1. V trimming: 1 base; J trimming: 4 bases; junction bases outside the gene matches: 5. This CDR3 is 15 amino acids long. Germline loops: CDR1 LGHNT, CDR2 FRNRAP. The CDR3 nucleotides read TGTGCTAGTGGTTTGGCGCTGGACAGGGCCACTGAAGCTTTCTTT. This translates into CASGLALDRATEAFF.

This clone was observed a handful of times. The chain has TRBV6-6 and TRBJ1-5, with D perhaps matching TRBD1 (6 bases). The V end was cut by 5 bases, the J end by 7 bases, with 18 bases between. Per germline, CDR1 MNHNY and CDR2 SVGAGI (reference sequence). This CDR3 comprises 15 residues. The CDR3 DNA reads TGTGCCAGCAGTAATCGGACAGCGCCTTGGCAGCCCCAGCATTTT. Protein sequence: CASSNRTAPWQPQHF.